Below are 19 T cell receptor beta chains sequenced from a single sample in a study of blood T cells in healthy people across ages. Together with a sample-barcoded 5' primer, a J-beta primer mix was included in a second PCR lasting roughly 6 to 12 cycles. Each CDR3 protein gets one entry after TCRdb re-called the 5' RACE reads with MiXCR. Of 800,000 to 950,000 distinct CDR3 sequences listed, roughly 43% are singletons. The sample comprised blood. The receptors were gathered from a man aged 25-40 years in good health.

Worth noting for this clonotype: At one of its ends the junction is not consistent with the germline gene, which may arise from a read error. CDR3 loop: CASSQVTGEETQYF. In DNA form, the CDR3 reads TGTGCCAGCAGCCAAGTGACAGGGGAAGAGACCCAGTACTTC. The rearrangement links TRBV4-1 to TRBJ2-5; 8 nucleotides match TRBD1. Per the germline V gene, CDR1 is MGHRA and CDR2 is YSYEKL. The CDR3 has 14 residues.

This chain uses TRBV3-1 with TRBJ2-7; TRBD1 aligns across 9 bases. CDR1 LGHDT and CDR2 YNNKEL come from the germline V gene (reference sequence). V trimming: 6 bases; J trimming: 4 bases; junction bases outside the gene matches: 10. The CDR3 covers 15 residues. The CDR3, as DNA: TGTGCCAGCAGACAGGGGGCGAGTACAATGTACGAGCAGTACTTC. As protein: CASRQGASTMYEQYF.

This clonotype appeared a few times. CDR3 sequence: CASSSTSGGGYEQFF. CDR3 coding DNA: TGTGCCAGCAGCTCAACTAGCGGGGGGGGCTATGAGCAGTTCTTC. The chain recombines TRBV6-5 with TRBJ2-1; TRBD2 agrees at 13 bases. This CDR3 has 15 amino acids. V lost 6 bases and J lost 8; bases outside the gene matches: 7. CDR1 MNHEY and CDR2 SVGAGI come from the germline V gene.

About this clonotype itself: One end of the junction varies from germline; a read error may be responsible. Written as DNA, the CDR3 is TGTGCCACCCGTTGGGGGGCCACAGAGACGCAGTATTTT. Protein product: CATRWGATETQYF. The chain has TRBV6-5 and TRBJ2-3, with D possibly being TRBD1 or TRBD2 (6 bases each). Per the germline V gene, CDR1 is MNHEY and CDR2 is SVGAGI. The CDR3 has 13 amino acids.

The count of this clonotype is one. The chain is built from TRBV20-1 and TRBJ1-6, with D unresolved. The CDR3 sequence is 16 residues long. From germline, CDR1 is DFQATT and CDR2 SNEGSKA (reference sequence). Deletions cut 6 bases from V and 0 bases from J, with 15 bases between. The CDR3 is CSAQTGRSSYNSPLHF. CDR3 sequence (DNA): TGCAGTGCCCAGACGGGCAGGAGCTCCTATAATTCACCCCTCCACTTT.

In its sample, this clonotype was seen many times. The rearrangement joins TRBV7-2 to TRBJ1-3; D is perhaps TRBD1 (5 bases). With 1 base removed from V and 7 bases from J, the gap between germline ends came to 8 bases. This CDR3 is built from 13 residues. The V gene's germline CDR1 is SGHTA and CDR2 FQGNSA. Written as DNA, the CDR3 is TGTGCCAGCAGCTTAGGGGGCGCGAACACCATATATTTT. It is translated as CASSLGGANTIYF.

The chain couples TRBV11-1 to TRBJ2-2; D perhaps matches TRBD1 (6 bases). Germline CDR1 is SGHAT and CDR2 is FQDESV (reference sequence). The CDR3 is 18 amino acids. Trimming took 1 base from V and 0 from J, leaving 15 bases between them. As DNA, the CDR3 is TGTGCCAGCAGCTTAGTTTTTTTAGGGGGACCGAACACCGGGGAGCTGTTTTTT. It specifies CASSLVFLGGPNTGELFF.

In nucleotides, the CDR3 is TGCGCCAGCAGCCAAGATCCAGGGGGCATATCCTACGAGCAGTACTTC. Its protein product is CASSQDPGGISYEQYF. The rearrangement uses TRBV4-1 and TRBJ2-7, with 8 bases identical to TRBD1. Germline V CDR1 and CDR2: MGHRA, YSYEKL. The CDR3 extends over 16 amino acids. Trimming at V came to 0 bases and at J to 1 base, leaving 5 bases not matched to a gene.

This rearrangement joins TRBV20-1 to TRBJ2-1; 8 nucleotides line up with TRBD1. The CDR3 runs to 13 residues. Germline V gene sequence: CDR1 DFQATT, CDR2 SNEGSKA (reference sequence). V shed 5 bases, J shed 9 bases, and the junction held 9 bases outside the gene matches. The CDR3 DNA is TGCAGTGCTGAGGGACAGGTGTATTTTGAGCAGTTCTTC. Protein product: CSAEGQVYFEQFF.

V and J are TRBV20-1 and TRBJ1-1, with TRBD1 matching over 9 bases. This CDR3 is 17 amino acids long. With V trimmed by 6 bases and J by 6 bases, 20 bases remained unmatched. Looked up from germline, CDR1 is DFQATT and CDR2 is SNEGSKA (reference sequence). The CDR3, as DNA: TGCAGTGCCTTATTCGGGACAGGGATAAATAAGTCTCCTGAAGCTTTCTTT. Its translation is CSALFGTGINKSPEAFF.

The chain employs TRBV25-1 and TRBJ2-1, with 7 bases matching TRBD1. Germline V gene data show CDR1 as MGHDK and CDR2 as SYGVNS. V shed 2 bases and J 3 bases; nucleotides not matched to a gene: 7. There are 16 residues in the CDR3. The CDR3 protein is CASSEPRAGGYNEQFF. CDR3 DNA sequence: TGTGCCAGCAGTGAACCACGGGCAGGGGGCTACAATGAGCAGTTCTTC.

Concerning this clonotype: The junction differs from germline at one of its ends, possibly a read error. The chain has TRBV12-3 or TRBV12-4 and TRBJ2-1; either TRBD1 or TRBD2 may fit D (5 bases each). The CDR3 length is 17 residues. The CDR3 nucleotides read TGTGCCAGCAGTTTAGTGGGACGGAGGAGCTCCTACAATGAGCGGTTCTTC. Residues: CASSLVGRRSSYNERFF.

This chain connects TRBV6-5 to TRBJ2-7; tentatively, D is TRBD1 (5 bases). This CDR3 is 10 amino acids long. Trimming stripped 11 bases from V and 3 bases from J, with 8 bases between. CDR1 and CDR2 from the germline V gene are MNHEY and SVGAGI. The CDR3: CAVQVYEQYF. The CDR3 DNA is TGTGCCGTACAGGTCTACGAGCAGTACTTC.

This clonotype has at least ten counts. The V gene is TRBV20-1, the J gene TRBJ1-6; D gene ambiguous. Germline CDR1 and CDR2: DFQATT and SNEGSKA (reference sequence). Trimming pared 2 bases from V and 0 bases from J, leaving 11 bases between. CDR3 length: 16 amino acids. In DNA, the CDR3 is TGCAGTGCTAGATCGCAGGCCCTCTCCTATAATTCACCCCTCCACTTT. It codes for CSARSQALSYNSPLHF.

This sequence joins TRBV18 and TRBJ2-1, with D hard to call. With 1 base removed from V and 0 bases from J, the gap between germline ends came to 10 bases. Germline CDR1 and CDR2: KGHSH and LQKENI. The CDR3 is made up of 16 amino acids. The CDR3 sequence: CASSPRARSSYNEQFF. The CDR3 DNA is TGTGCCAGCTCACCACGTGCGCGAAGCTCCTACAATGAGCAGTTCTTC.

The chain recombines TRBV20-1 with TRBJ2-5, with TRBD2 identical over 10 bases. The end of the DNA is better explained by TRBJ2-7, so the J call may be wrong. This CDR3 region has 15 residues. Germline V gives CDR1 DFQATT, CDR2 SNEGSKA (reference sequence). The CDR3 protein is CSARVPSGGNYEQYF. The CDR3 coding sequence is TGCAGTGCTAGAGTTCCTAGCGGGGGCAACTACGAGCAGTACTTC.

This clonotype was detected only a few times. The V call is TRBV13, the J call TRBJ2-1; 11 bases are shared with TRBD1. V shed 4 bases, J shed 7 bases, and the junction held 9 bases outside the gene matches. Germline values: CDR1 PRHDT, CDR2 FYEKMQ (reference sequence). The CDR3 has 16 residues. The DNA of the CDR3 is TGTGCCAGCAGCTCCGGACAGGGGGCAGTCCTTAATGAGCAGTTCTTC. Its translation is CASSSGQGAVLNEQFF.

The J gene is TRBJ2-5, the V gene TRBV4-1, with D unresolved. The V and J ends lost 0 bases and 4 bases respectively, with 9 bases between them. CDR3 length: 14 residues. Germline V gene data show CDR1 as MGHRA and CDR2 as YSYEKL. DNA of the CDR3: TGCGCCAGCAGCCAAGATTTCGGGCGAGAGACCCAGTACTTC. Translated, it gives CASSQDFGRETQYF.

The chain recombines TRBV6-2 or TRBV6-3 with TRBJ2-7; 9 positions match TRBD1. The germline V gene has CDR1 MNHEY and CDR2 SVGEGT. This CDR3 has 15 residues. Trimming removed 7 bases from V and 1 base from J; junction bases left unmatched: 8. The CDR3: CASTDAGTGSYEQYF. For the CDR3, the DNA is TGTGCCAGCACCGACGCGGGGACAGGGTCCTACGAGCAGTACTTC.